This is a list of T cell receptor beta chains from one sample in a study of shared clonotypes between healthy human individuals. The method was immunoSEQ multiplex PCR; TCRdb's version includes in-frame clones alone and lacks a portion of them. The table includes about 530,000 clones, about 96% detected once. The source material was naive CD4+ T cells sorted from blood. Every receptor here comes from a woman in her 30s in good health. Both conserved end residues are part of each CDR3. Fields, in order: clone size, V gene, CDR3 length, J gene, CDR3 protein. The size field is filled for only some rows; it gives once, few, many or a size class.

clone_size: once
v_call: TRBV5-8
cdr3_length: 14
j_call: TRBJ1-1
cdr3_aa: CASSRGGLGTEAFF

clone_size: NA
v_call: TRBV14
cdr3_length: 16
j_call: TRBJ2-1
cdr3_aa: CASSQVRDMRLNEQFF

clone_size: NA
v_call: TRBV2
cdr3_length: 13
j_call: TRBJ2-2
cdr3_aa: CASSGQSTGELFF

clone_size: NA
v_call: TRBV7-9
cdr3_length: 17
j_call: TRBJ2-7
cdr3_aa: CASSLGGGSRISYEQYF

clone_size: NA
v_call: TRBV18
cdr3_length: 16
j_call: TRBJ2-3
cdr3_aa: CASSPPTGTSTDTQYF

clone_size: NA
v_call: TRBV7-6
cdr3_length: 12
j_call: TRBJ1-2
cdr3_aa: CASSAQGSGYTF

clone_size: NA
v_call: TRBV29-1
cdr3_length: 13
j_call: TRBJ1-1
cdr3_aa: CSGRRQGDTEAFF

clone_size: NA
v_call: TRBV5-6
cdr3_length: 15
j_call: TRBJ2-1
cdr3_aa: CASSLGGRAWNEQFF

clone_size: few
v_call: TRBV6-4
cdr3_length: 12
j_call: TRBJ1-1
cdr3_aa: CASSPRDGGAFF

clone_size: NA
v_call: TRBV18
cdr3_length: 12
j_call: TRBJ1-1
cdr3_aa: CASSPGLAEAFF

clone_size: NA
v_call: TRBV9
cdr3_length: 14
j_call: TRBJ1-1
cdr3_aa: CASSPRTGVVEAFF

clone_size: NA
v_call: TRBV11-2
cdr3_length: 13
j_call: TRBJ2-7
cdr3_aa: CASSLTAVYEQYF

clone_size: NA
v_call: TRBV6-5
cdr3_length: 15
j_call: TRBJ2-7
cdr3_aa: CASSSTLRGYYEQYF

clone_size: NA
v_call: TRBV5-8
cdr3_length: 16
j_call: TRBJ1-5
cdr3_aa: CASSSPPGGSNQPQHF

clone_size: NA
v_call: TRBV28
cdr3_length: 18
j_call: TRBJ1-3
cdr3_aa: CASSLNRLALNSGNTIYF

clone_size: NA
v_call: TRBV27
cdr3_length: 13
j_call: TRBJ2-2
cdr3_aa: CASSPSSTGELFF

clone_size: NA
v_call: TRBV28
cdr3_length: 19
j_call: TRBJ2-5
cdr3_aa: CASSLIPEATQYSKETQYF

clone_size: NA
v_call: TRBV19
cdr3_length: 14
j_call: TRBJ2-7
cdr3_aa: CASRRRGTDYEQYF

clone_size: NA
v_call: TRBV4-1
cdr3_length: 16
j_call: TRBJ2-7
cdr3_aa: CASSQDPAISSYEQYF

clone_size: NA
v_call: TRBV19
cdr3_length: 14
j_call: TRBJ2-7
cdr3_aa: CASSRTGSSYEQYF

clone_size: NA
v_call: TRBV5-1
cdr3_length: 14
j_call: TRBJ2-7
cdr3_aa: CASSWVAGGYEQYF

clone_size: NA
v_call: TRBV7-8
cdr3_length: 16
j_call: TRBJ1-5
cdr3_aa: CASSPQTGNSNQPQHF

clone_size: NA
v_call: TRBV6-1
cdr3_length: 13
j_call: TRBJ2-7
cdr3_aa: CASSEYIPYEQYF

clone_size: NA
v_call: TRBV4-1
cdr3_length: 12
j_call: TRBJ1-2
cdr3_aa: CASSRSGGGYTF

clone_size: NA
v_call: TRBV5-4
cdr3_length: 14
j_call: TRBJ2-3
cdr3_aa: CASSSGQGPDTQYF

clone_size: NA
v_call: TRBV21-1
cdr3_length: 14
j_call: TRBJ2-7
cdr3_aa: CASSNSLSSYEQYF

clone_size: few
v_call: TRBV7-9
cdr3_length: 13
j_call: TRBJ2-7
cdr3_aa: CASTRTGTYEQYF

clone_size: NA
v_call: TRBV28
cdr3_length: 13
j_call: TRBJ2-7
cdr3_aa: CASSLTGPHEQYF

clone_size: NA
v_call: TRBV7-9
cdr3_length: 14
j_call: TRBJ2-1
cdr3_aa: CASTGTAAYNEQFF

clone_size: NA
v_call: TRBV28
cdr3_length: 16
j_call: TRBJ2-2
cdr3_aa: CASSFNSLPYTGELFF

clone_size: NA
v_call: TRBV2
cdr3_length: 19
j_call: TRBJ2-5
cdr3_aa: CASSELSGLAGKGRETQYF

clone_size: NA
v_call: TRBV28
cdr3_length: 14
j_call: TRBJ1-5
cdr3_aa: CATSRPNSNQPQHF

clone_size: NA
v_call: TRBV10-3
cdr3_length: 13
j_call: TRBJ2-5
cdr3_aa: CAISESPLGQQYF

clone_size: NA
v_call: TRBV6-5
cdr3_length: 14
j_call: TRBJ1-2
cdr3_aa: CASSYSGQGYGYTF

clone_size: NA
v_call: TRBV5-1
cdr3_length: 14
j_call: TRBJ1-6
cdr3_aa: CASSFQGADSPLHF

clone_size: NA
v_call: TRBV5-1
cdr3_length: 14
j_call: TRBJ1-1
cdr3_aa: CASSLVSGAYGAFF

clone_size: NA
v_call: TRBV19
cdr3_length: 16
j_call: TRBJ2-7
cdr3_aa: CASSLRLAGENYEQYF

clone_size: NA
v_call: TRBV7-8
cdr3_length: 13
j_call: TRBJ2-3
cdr3_aa: CASNWVSTDTQYF

clone_size: NA
v_call: TRBV18
cdr3_length: 18
j_call: TRBJ2-1
cdr3_aa: CASSPTLLAGGLYNEQFF

clone_size: NA
v_call: TRBV19
cdr3_length: 20
j_call: TRBJ2-2
cdr3_aa: CASRSPTGPRPVSSKGELFF

clone_size: few
v_call: TRBV10-3
cdr3_length: 14
j_call: TRBJ2-7
cdr3_aa: CAISPGTGNHEQYF

clone_size: NA
v_call: TRBV7-9
cdr3_length: 14
j_call: TRBJ1-4
cdr3_aa: CASSLVGLGEKLFF

clone_size: NA
v_call: TRBV30
cdr3_length: 15
j_call: TRBJ2-3
cdr3_aa: CAWSSGLAGLDTQYF

clone_size: NA
v_call: TRBV6-6
cdr3_length: 13
j_call: TRBJ1-2
cdr3_aa: CASSKQIGYGYTF